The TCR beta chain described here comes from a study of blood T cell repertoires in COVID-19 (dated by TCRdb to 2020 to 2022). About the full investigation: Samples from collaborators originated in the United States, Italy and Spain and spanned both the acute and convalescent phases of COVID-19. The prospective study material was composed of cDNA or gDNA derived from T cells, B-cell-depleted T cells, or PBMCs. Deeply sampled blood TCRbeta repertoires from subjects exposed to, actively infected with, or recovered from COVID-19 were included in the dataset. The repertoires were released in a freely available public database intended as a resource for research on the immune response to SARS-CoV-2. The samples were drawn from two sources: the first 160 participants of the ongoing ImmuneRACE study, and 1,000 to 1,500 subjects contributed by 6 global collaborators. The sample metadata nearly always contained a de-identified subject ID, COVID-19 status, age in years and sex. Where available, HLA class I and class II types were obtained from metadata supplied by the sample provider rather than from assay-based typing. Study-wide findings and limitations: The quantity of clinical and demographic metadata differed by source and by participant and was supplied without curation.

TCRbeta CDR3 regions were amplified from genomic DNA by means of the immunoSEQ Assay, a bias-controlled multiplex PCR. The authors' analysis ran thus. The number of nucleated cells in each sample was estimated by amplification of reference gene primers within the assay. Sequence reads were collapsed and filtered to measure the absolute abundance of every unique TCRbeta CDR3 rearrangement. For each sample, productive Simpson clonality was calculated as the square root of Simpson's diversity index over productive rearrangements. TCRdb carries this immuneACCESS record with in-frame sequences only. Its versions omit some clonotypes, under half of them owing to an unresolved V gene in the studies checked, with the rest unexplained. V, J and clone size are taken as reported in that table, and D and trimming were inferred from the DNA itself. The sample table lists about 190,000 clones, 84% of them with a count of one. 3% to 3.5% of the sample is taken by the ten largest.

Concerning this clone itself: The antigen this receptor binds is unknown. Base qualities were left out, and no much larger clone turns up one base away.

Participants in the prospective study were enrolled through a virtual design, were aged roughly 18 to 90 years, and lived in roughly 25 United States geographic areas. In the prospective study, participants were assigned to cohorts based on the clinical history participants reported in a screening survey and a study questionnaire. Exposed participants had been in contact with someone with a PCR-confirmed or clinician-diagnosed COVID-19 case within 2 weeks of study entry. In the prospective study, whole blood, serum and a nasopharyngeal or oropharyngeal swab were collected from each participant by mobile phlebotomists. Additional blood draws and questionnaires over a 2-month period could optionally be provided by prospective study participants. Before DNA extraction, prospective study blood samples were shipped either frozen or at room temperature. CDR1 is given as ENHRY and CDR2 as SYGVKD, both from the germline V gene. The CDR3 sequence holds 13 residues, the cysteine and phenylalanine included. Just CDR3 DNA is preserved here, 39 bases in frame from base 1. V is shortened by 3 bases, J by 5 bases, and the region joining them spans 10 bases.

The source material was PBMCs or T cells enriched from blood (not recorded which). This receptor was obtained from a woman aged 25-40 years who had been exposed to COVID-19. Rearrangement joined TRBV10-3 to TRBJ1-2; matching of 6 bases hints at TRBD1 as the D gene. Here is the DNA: TGTGCCATCAGTGAAGGGGGGGCATATGGCTACACCTTC. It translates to CAISEGGAYGYTF.